This T cell receptor beta chain originates from a study of blood T cell repertoires in COVID-19. On the study more broadly: Acute-phase and convalescent COVID-19 samples originated in the United States, Italy and Spain.

This CDR3 has 12 residues. The V end lost 5 bases, the J end lost 0 bases, and 5 bases lay between the germline ends. CDR1 is MNHEY, CDR2 SVGEGT, per germline. Measured with immunoSEQ multiplex PCR; TCRdb has only the in-frame clones, and not every one. The sample shows 52,000 or so clones, approximately 88% of them seen only once. The receptor was derived from a human donor in a cohort sampled during active COVID-19. The sample consisted of peripheral blood. V gene TRBV6-2 or TRBV6-3 combines with J gene TRBJ2-7; D is unclear. The CDR3 loop is CASSTTSYEQYV. CDR3 sequence (DNA): TGTGCCAGCAGTACTACCTCCTACGAGCAGTACGTC.